The T cell receptor (beta chain) described here comes from a study of T-cell memory formation after mild COVID-19. Germline V CDR1 and CDR2: SQVTM, ANQGSEA. The junction had 6 bases not matched to a gene; V was cut back by 4 bases and J by 6 bases. The CDR3 contains 13 residues. Each CDR3 protein is one row after TCRdb ran MiXCR on the 5' RACE reads. The table has 450,000 or so distinct CDR3 sequences, around 25% seen once. The chain couples TRBV29-1 to TRBJ1-5, with 7 bases matching TRBD1. The material sequenced was PBMCs or a T cell subset sorted from them (not recorded which). This clonotype originated in an adult woman who had mild COVID-19 (a few samples of this study predate the infection). Cell type and time point are not known. Here the CDR3 DNA reads TGCAGCGTTGCAGGGGGTGGAGGTCAGCCCCAGCATTTT. It translates to CSVAGGGGQPQHF.